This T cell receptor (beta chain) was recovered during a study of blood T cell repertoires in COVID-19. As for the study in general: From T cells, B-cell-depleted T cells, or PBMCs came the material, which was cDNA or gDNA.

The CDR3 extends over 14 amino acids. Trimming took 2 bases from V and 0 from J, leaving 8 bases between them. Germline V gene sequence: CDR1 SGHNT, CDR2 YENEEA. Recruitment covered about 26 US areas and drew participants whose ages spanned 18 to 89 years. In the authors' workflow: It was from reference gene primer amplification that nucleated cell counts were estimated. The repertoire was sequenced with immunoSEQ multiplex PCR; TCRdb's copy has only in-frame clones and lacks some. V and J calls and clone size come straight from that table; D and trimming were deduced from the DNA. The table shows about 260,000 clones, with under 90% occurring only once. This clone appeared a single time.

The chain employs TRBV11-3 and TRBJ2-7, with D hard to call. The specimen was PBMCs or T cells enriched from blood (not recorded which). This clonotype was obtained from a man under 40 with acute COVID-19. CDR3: CASSLNTASYEQYV. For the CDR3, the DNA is TGTGCCAGCAGCTTAAACACCGCCTCCTACGAGCAGTACGTC.